These 17 T cell receptor beta chains came from one sample sequenced in a study of cytomegalovirus exposure and HLA in healthy donors. Primers for the PCR totalled 60 Vbeta and 13 Jbeta. Some clones are missing from TCRdb's copy, which holds only in-frame ones; the method was immunoSEQ multiplex PCR. The table records 150,000 to 200,000 clones, around 77% of them present only once. The sequenced sample consisted of PBMCs. All receptors derive from a man in his forties in good health and CMV-seronegative.

V and J are TRBV6-6 and TRBJ2-1, with 8 bases matching TRBD1. With V trimmed by 5 bases and J by 7 bases, 7 bases remained unmatched. The CDR3 runs to 14 residues. From germline, CDR1 is MNHNY and CDR2 SVGAGI (reference sequence). CDR3 in DNA: TGTGCCAGCAGTAATTCGCAGGGGGCAAATGAGCAGTTCTTC. Amino acid sequence: CASSNSQGANEQFF.

Only a few counts were recorded for this clone. The chain employs TRBV27 and TRBJ2-4; 11 bases map to TRBD2. After removal of 5 bases from V and 9 bases from J, the junction contained 9 bases not matched to a gene. The CDR3 totals 15 residues. Germline loops: CDR1 MNHEY, CDR2 SMNVEV (reference sequence). The CDR3: CASSALAGGLGIQYF. The CDR3 DNA follows: TGTGCCAGCAGTGCTCTAGCGGGAGGATTAGGCATTCAGTACTTC.

The genes are TRBV7-3 and TRBJ2-1, with D perhaps matching TRBD1 (5 bases). CDR3 length: 13 amino acids. V shed 3 bases and J shed 5 bases, with 8 bases lying between them. Germline CDR1 reads SGHTA; CDR2 reads FQGTGA. Written as DNA, the CDR3 is TGTGCCAGCAGCTTTGCCAGGGACAATGAGCAGTTCTTC. It translates to CASSFARDNEQFF.

This clone was recorded once. The V call is TRBV7-2, the J call TRBJ2-3, with TRBD2 as a possible D gene (6 bases). Germline V gene lookup returns CDR1 SGHTA and CDR2 FQGNSA. Trimming took off 6 bases at V and 1 base at J, with 11 bases between the two ends. CDR3 length: 14 amino acids. In DNA, the CDR3 is TGTGCCAGCAGAACCGGGACTGGCACAGATACGCAGTATTTT. This encodes CASRTGTGTDTQYF.

About this clone: The sample carries other DNA sequences with the same CDR3. V usage is TRBV11-2 and J usage is TRBJ2-1; D may be TRBD2 (5 bases). The CDR3 totals 14 residues. Trimming shortened V by 3 bases and J by 6 bases, and 12 bases separated the two germline ends. Germline-derived CDR1 and CDR2 are SGHAT and FQNNGV. CDR3 residues: CASSFRGSSNEQFF. Written as DNA, the CDR3 is TGTGCCAGCAGCTTTCGGGGATCATCCAATGAGCAGTTCTTC.

The chain combines TRBV7-2 with TRBJ1-3; D not certain. This CDR3 contains 15 residues. Trimming took off 1 base at V and 3 bases at J, with 10 bases between the two ends. CDR1 SGHTA and CDR2 FQGNSA come from the germline V gene. The CDR3 loop is CASSLDRRNGNTIYF. In nucleotides, the CDR3 is TGTGCCAGCAGCTTAGACCGGAGGAATGGAAACACCATATATTTT. Combining the CDR3 with reference TRBV7-2 and TRBJ1-3 gives the whole variable domain GAGVSQSPSNKVTEKGKDVELRCDPISGHTALYWYRQSLGQGLEFLIYFQGNSAPDKSGLPSDRFSAERTGGSVSTLTIQRTQQEDSAVYLCASSLDRRNGNTIYFGEGSWLTVV.

This clone came up once. This chain joins TRBV11-2 and TRBJ2-7; D may be TRBD2 (6 bases). CDR3 length: 16 amino acids. CDR1 and CDR2 (germline): SGHAT, FQNNGV. The ends were cut back, 0 bases at V and 6 bases at J, with 18 bases in the middle. CDR3 in DNA: TGTGCCAGCAGCTTAGATCTAGCGTCTCCGTTCCGCGAGCAGTACTTC. This gives the protein CASSLDLASPFREQYF.

CDR3 residues: CASSFSPGLAMSSYEQYV. The DNA of the CDR3 is TGTGCCAGCAGCTTCAGTCCGGGACTAGCAATGAGCTCCTACGAGCAGTACGTC. V gene TRBV7-9 combines with J gene TRBJ2-7; 9 bases fit TRBD2. The CDR3 covers 18 residues. The ends lost 3 bases at V and 0 bases at J; junction bases unmatched: 12. From germline, CDR1 is SEHNR and CDR2 FQNEAQ (reference sequence).

This clone was observed a few times. The genes are TRBV2 and TRBJ1-4; D not certain. This CDR3 has 12 amino acids. Germline V gene sequence: CDR1 SNHLY, CDR2 FYNNEI. The ends were cut back, 6 bases at V and 4 bases at J, with 6 bases in the middle. Here the CDR3 DNA reads TGTGCCAGCAGGGTTAGTAATGAAAAACTGTTTTTT. It translates to CASRVSNEKLFF.

The chain has TRBV18 and TRBJ1-5; 7 positions match TRBD1. V trimming: 3 bases; J trimming: 3 bases; junction bases outside the gene matches: 2. The germline V gene has CDR1 KGHSH and CDR2 LQKENI. This CDR3 contains 14 residues. This CDR3 is CASSPGTDNQPQHF. Written as DNA, the CDR3 is TGTGCCAGCTCACCTGGGACAGACAATCAGCCCCAGCATTTT.

In regard to this clone: Germline is not matched at one junction end, which may reflect a read error. CDR3 nucleotide sequence: TGTGCCAGCAGCCTAACAGGGGGATCTGGGGCCAACGGCCTGACTTTC. Its translation: CASSLTGGSGANGLTF. The V call is TRBV7-2, the J call TRBJ2-6, with 8 bases fitting TRBD1. The CDR3 covers 16 residues. Germline CDR1 and CDR2: SGHTA and FQGNSA.

This chain connects TRBV4-1 to TRBJ2-7; 8 bases line up with TRBD2. Trimming cost V 4 bases and J 4 bases; bases outside gene matches: 6. This CDR3 has 14 amino acids. Germline V gene data show CDR1 as MGHRA and CDR2 as YSYEKL. This CDR3 is CASSPIAGLYEQYF. The CDR3 DNA is TGCGCCAGCAGCCCCATAGCGGGACTGTACGAGCAGTACTTC.

This clone was recorded once. The V and J genes are TRBV20-1 and TRBJ2-3; tentative D call: TRBD2 (6 bases). The CDR3 has 11 amino acids. Germline V lookup: CDR1 DFQATT, CDR2 SNEGSKA (reference sequence). V shed 6 bases and J shed 8 bases, with 12 bases lying between them. In nucleotides, the CDR3 is TGCAGTGCCGGAGGGTTGGGTACGCAGTATTTT. The encoded protein is CSAGGLGTQYF.

The chain joins TRBV19 to TRBJ2-1; tentatively, D is TRBD2 (6 bases). With 7 bases removed from V and 5 bases from J, the gap between germline ends came to 21 bases. Per the germline V gene, CDR1 is LNHDA and CDR2 is SQIVND (reference sequence). This CDR3 comprises 16 residues. This chain's CDR3 is CASTRSGPRGNNEQFF. As DNA, the CDR3 is TGTGCCAGTACCCGATCGGGGCCTCGGGGGAACAATGAGCAGTTCTTC.

The J gene is TRBJ1-5, the V gene TRBV28; possible D gene TRBD1, 6 bases. This CDR3 contains 13 residues. Germline V gene sequence: CDR1 MDHEN, CDR2 SYDVKM. Deletions cut 3 bases from V and 6 bases from J, with 9 bases between. CDR3 bases: TGTGCCAGCAGTTTGGGGGCCGGTCAGCCCCAGCATTTT. This sequence encodes CASSLGAGQPQHF.

This chain uses TRBV10-1 with TRBJ2-4, with 7 bases lining up with TRBD2. The CDR3 runs to 12 residues. Losses at the gene ends were 8 bases for V and 9 bases for J; bases not matched to a gene: 7. Germline CDR1 and CDR2: WNHNN and SYGVQD (reference sequence). The CDR3 region has the DNA TGCGCCAGCTGTCGGGGGGAATGCATTCAGTACTTC. It specifies CASCRGECIQYF.

The chain has TRBV29-1 and TRBJ2-2; a weak D match, TRBD1 (6 bases). The CDR3 runs 13 residues. Germline lookup yields CDR1 SQVTM and CDR2 ANQGSEA. V dropped 6 bases and J dropped 1 base, with 9 bases sitting between them. The CDR3 DNA follows: TGCAGCGTGTGGACAGTGAACACCGGGGAGCTGTTTTTT. It yields the protein CSVWTVNTGELFF.